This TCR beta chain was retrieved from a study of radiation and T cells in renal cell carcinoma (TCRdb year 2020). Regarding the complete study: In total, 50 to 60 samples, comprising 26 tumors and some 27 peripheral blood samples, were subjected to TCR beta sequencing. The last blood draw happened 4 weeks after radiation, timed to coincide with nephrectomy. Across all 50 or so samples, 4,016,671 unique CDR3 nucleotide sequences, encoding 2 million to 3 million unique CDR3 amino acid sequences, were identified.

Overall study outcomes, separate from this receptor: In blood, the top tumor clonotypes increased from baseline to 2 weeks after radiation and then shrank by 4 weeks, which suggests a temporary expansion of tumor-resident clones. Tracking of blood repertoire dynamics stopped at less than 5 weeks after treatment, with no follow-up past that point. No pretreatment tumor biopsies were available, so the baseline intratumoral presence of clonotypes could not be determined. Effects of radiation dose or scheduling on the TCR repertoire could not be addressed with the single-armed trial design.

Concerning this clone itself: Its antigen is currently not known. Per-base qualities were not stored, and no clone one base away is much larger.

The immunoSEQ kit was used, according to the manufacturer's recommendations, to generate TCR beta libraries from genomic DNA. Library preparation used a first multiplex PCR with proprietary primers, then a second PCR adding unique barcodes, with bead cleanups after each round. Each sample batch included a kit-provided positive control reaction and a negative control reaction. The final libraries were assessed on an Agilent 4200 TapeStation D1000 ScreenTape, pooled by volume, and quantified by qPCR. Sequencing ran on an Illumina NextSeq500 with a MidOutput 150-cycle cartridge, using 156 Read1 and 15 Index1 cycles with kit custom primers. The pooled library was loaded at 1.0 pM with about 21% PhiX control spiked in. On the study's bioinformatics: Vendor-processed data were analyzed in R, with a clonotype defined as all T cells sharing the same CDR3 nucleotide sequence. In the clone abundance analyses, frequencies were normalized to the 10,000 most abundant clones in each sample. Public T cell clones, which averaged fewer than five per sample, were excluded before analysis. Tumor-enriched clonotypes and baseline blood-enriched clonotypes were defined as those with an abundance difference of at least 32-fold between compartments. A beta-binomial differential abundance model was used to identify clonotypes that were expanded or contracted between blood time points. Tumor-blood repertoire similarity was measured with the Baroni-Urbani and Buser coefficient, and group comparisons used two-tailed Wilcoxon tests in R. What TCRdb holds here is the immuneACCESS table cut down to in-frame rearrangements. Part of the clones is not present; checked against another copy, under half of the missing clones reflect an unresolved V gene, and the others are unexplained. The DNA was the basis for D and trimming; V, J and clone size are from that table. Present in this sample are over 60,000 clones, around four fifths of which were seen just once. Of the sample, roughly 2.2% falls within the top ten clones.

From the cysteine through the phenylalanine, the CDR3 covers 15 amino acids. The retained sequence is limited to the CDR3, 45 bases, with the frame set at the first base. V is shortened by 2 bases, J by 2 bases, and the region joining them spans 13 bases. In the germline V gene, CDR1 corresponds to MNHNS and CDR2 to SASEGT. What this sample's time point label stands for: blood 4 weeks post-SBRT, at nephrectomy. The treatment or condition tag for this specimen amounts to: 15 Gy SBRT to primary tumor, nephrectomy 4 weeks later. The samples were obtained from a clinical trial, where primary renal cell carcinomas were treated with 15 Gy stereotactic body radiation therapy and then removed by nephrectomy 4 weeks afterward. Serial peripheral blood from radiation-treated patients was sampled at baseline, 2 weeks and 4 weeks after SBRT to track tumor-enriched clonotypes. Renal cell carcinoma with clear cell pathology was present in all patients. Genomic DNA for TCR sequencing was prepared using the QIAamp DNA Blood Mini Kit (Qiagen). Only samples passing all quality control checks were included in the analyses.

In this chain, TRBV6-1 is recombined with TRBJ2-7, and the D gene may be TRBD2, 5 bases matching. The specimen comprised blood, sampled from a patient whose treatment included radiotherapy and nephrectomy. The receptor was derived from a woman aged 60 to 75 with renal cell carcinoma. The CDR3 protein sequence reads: CASSERERTPYEQYF. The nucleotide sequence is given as TGTGCCAGCAGTGAAAGGGAAAGGACTCCCTACGAGCAGTACTTC.